A single sample gave rise to the 17 T cell receptor beta chains below, sequenced in a study of blood T cells in healthy people across ages (dated by TCRdb to the mid-2010s). Library preparation employed 5' RACE. Sequencing instrument: Illumina HiSeq 2500. A second roughly 6 to 11 cycle PCR used a sample-barcoded 5' primer and a J-beta primer mix. Starting from the raw public reads, TCRdb applied fastp trimming at Q25, assembled clones with MiXCR and retained in-frame beta chains. Records with the same CDR3 protein are collapsed into one entry carrying the most frequent genes and DNA. The sample yields 800,000 to 1,000,000 distinct CDR3 sequences; roughly 52% were counted once. The top ten clones comprise 10% to 15% of the sample. The sample taken for sequencing was blood. The receptors shown here come from a young man in good health.

This clonotype appeared a few times. The rearrangement links TRBV28 to TRBJ1-2, with D possibly matching TRBD1 (6 bases). The V end lost 5 bases, the J end lost 6 bases, and 22 bases lay between the germline ends. Germline CDR1 is MDHEN and CDR2 is SYDVKM. This CDR3 contains 16 residues. The CDR3 loop is CASSLRRGGRVDGYTF. CDR3 DNA: TGTGCCAGCAGTCTCCGGCGCGGGGGGCGCGTCGATGGCTACACCTTC.

The chain couples TRBV4-3 to TRBJ2-1, with a possible D match to TRBD2 (6 bases). Deletions cut 0 bases from V and 6 bases from J, with 15 bases between. CDR1 is LGHNA, CDR2 YSLEER, per germline. The CDR3 is 16 residues long. The CDR3 DNA follows: TGCGCCAGCAGCCAAGAAGAGAGGGCGGGGAGCAATGAGCAGTTCTTC. Its protein product is CASSQEERAGSNEQFF.

Only one count was recorded for this clonotype. The V and J genes are TRBV7-2 and TRBJ2-6; weak D call: TRBD1 (5 bases). This CDR3 is 19 amino acids long. Trimming stripped 2 bases from V and 1 base from J, with 18 bases between. From germline, CDR1 is SGHTA and CDR2 FQGNSA. CDR3: CASSLYGAQQASGANVLTF. CDR3 DNA sequence: TGTGCCAGCAGCTTATATGGGGCCCAGCAGGCTTCTGGGGCCAACGTCCTGACTTTC.

This chain links TRBV12-3 or TRBV12-4 with TRBJ1-1; TRBD1 might be the D (5 bases). The CDR3 runs to 14 residues. The V gene lost 7 bases and the J gene lost 2 bases, with 14 bases spanning the gap. CDR3 sequence (DNA): TGTGCCAGCACCCACCCGGGGACTAACACTGAAGCTTTCTTT. Its translation is CASTHPGTNTEAFF.

The genes are TRBV12-3 or TRBV12-4 and TRBJ2-3; no reliable D call. CDR3 length: 14 residues. V was trimmed by 0 bases and J by 5 bases, leaving 9 bases between them. CDR3: CASSLAGWGDTQYF. Written as DNA, the CDR3 is TGTGCCAGCAGTTTAGCAGGCTGGGGAGATACGCAGTATTTT.

The CDR3 nucleotides are TGCGCCAGCAGCCCGGGGACTAGCGGAAAATATCCGGAGACCCAGTACTTC. Translated: CASSPGTSGKYPETQYF. The chain recombines TRBV5-1 with TRBJ2-7; 11 nucleotides align to TRBD2. The DNA end lines up better with TRBJ2-5; the J call may be wrong. The CDR3 is 17 residues long. Germline CDR1 is SGHRS and CDR2 is YFSETQ.

Only a few counts were recorded for this clonotype. The chain recombines TRBV5-1 with TRBJ2-7; 8 bases are shared with TRBD1. The CDR3 is 17 residues long. The germline gives CDR1 SGHRS, CDR2 YFSETQ. V shed 4 bases and J 1 base; nucleotides not matched to a gene: 13. The CDR3 sequence is CASSHTTRTGSSYEQYF. Written as DNA, the CDR3 is TGCGCCAGCAGCCATACTACCCGGACAGGGAGTTCCTACGAGCAGTACTTC.

This clonotype has just a few counts. The chain has TRBV6-1 and TRBJ1-6; D gene ambiguous. This CDR3 spans 16 amino acids. Germline V gene lookup returns CDR1 MNHNS and CDR2 SASEGT. Trimming took off 1 base at V and 7 bases at J, with 14 bases between the two ends. The CDR3 DNA follows: TGTGCCAGCAGTGAAGTTCTTAGTGTCCTGAATTCACCCCTCCACTTT. It specifies CASSEVLSVLNSPLHF.

This clonotype was counted only a few times. This chain connects TRBV6-5 to TRBJ2-3; D remains ambiguous. V was pared by 2 bases and J by 0 bases, with 6 bases between. Germline V CDR1 and CDR2: MNHEY, SVGAGI. This CDR3 contains 14 residues. Written as DNA, the CDR3 is TGTGCCAGCAGTTACCCAGGCAGCACAGATACGCAGTATTTT. Translated: CASSYPGSTDTQYF.

This clonotype appeared a few times. J is TRBJ2-1 and V is TRBV18; TRBD1 agrees at 12 bases. V was pared by 2 bases and J by 7 bases, with 9 bases of the junction left unmatched. The length of the CDR3 is 17 residues. The germline V gene encodes CDR1 KGHSH and CDR2 LQKENI. The CDR3 loop reads CASSPVLGTGGRNEQFF. DNA of the CDR3: TGTGCCAGCTCACCAGTCTTAGGGACAGGGGGCCGGAATGAGCAGTTCTTC.

This clonotype was seen only a few times. The chain carries TRBV4-1 and TRBJ2-3, with 8 bases that match TRBD1. The CDR3 contains 17 residues. V trimming: 0 bases; J trimming: 4 bases; junction bases outside the gene matches: 9. Germline CDR1 is MGHRA and CDR2 is YSYEKL. The CDR3 loop reads CASSQDGTGGGSDTQYF. CDR3 sequence (DNA): TGCGCCAGCAGCCAAGATGGGACAGGCGGAGGTTCAGATACGCAGTATTTT.

The rearrangement joins TRBV28 to TRBJ2-5; 10 bases align to TRBD2. This CDR3 spans 15 amino acids. V shed 3 bases and J 6 bases; nucleotides not matched to a gene: 7. Looked up from germline, CDR1 is MDHEN and CDR2 is SYDVKM. The CDR3 protein is CASSFSSGGGKTQYF. As DNA, the CDR3 is TGTGCCAGCAGTTTTTCTAGCGGGGGAGGGAAGACCCAGTACTTC.

This chain joins TRBV28 and TRBJ2-5; the D gene is possibly TRBD2 (5 bases). The V gene lost 2 bases and the J gene lost 10 bases, with 14 bases spanning the gap. Germline V gene lookup returns CDR1 MDHEN and CDR2 SYDVKM. This CDR3 contains 13 residues. The CDR3, as DNA: TGTGCCAGCAGTTTACTTAGCCCCGGGGACCAGTACTTC. As protein: CASSLLSPGDQYF.

This chain uses TRBV3-1 with TRBJ1-4; D not certain. Germline values: CDR1 LGHDT, CDR2 YNNKEL (reference sequence). The CDR3 length is 16 residues. Between the trimmed V and J ends, which lost 0 bases and 5 bases, there was a span of 13 bases. This chain's CDR3 is CASSQESVAVNEKLFF. Here the CDR3 DNA reads TGTGCCAGCAGCCAAGAGTCGGTTGCTGTGAATGAAAAACTGTTTTTT.

The V and J genes are TRBV28 and TRBJ2-7; D call uncertain. The germline V gene encodes CDR1 MDHEN and CDR2 SYDVKM. This CDR3 is 12 amino acids long. Trimming pared 5 bases from V and 3 bases from J, leaving 8 bases between. The CDR3 sequence: CASSIYSYEQYF. The CDR3 coding sequence is TGTGCCAGCAGTATTTACAGCTACGAGCAGTACTTC.

This chain connects TRBV4-1 to TRBJ2-7, with no clear D. In germline, CDR1 is MGHRA, CDR2 YSYEKL. The V end lost 1 base, the J end lost 4 bases, and 8 bases lay between the germline ends. The CDR3 is made up of 13 amino acids. Written as DNA, the CDR3 is TGCGCCAGCAGCCAAGCCATGGGATACGAGCAGTACTTC. Its translation is CASSQAMGYEQYF.

The chain employs TRBV6-1 and TRBJ2-1, with TRBD1 matching over 9 bases. The CDR3 has 15 residues. Germline V gene data show CDR1 as MNHNS and CDR2 as SASEGT. Germline trimming cut 4 bases from V and 0 bases from J; bases unmatched to any gene: 1. The CDR3 DNA follows: TGTGCCAGCAGTGCGGGACAGGGCTCCTACAATGAGCAGTTCTTC. This codes for CASSAGQGSYNEQFF.